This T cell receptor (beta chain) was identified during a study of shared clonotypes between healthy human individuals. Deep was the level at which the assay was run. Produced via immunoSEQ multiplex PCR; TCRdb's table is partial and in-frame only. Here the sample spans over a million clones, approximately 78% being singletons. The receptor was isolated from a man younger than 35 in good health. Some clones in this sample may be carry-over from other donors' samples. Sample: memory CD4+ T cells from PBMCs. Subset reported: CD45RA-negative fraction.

Written as DNA, the CDR3 is TGTGCCACCAGCAGAGTAGGGGCAGGGAGGGAGACCCAGTACTTC. Translation gives CATSRVGAGRETQYF. This sequence joins TRBV15 and TRBJ2-5, with D possibly being TRBD2 (6 bases). The CDR3 spans 15 residues. Germline CDR1 reads LNHNV; CDR2 reads YYDKDF (reference sequence). Trimming left V 1 base short and J 5 bases short, with 14 bases between.